Listed below are T cell receptor beta chains from one sample, sequenced in a study of OX40 agonist ivuxolimab in advanced cancers. Libraries were prepared by immunoSEQ multiplex PCR; TCRdb keeps only in-frame clonotypes and omits some of them. The data contain 72,000 or so clones, around 87% of them singletons. The sequencing here drew on CD4+ or CD8+ T cells sorted from blood, taken in a trial of the OX40 agonist ivuxolimab. These receptors originate from an adult with an advanced solid tumor such as melanoma, head and neck, liver or kidney cancer. Each CDR3 is given with its conserved first and last residue. The D gene is left open where the match is weak. Rows may omit the clone size; those that give it use once, few, many or a size class.

V: TRBV29-1; J: TRBJ2-3; size: NA; D: TRBD2; CDR3: CSVAGGSIAGGTTDTQYF; DNA: TGCAGCGTTGCTGGAGGCAGCATAGCGGGAGGAACCACAGATACGCAGTATTTT
V: TRBV7-9; J: TRBJ2-7; size: NA; D: TRBD2; CDR3: CASSLTSGGYEQYF; DNA: TGTGCCAGCAGCCTTACTAGCGGGGGCTACGAGCAGTACTTC
V: TRBV2; J: TRBJ2-7; size: NA; D: NA; CDR3: CASTSKGWSSYEQYF; DNA: TGTGCCAGCACCTCTAAAGGCTGGAGCTCCTACGAGCAGTACTTC
V: TRBV28; J: TRBJ1-2; size: once; D: TRBD1; CDR3: CASSSGQGDYGYTF; DNA: TGTGCCAGCAGTTCGGGACAGGGGGACTATGGCTACACCTTC
V: TRBV6-1; J: TRBJ2-7; size: NA; D: NA; CDR3: CASSDRGDPTYEQYF; DNA: TGTGCCAGCAGTGATAGGGGGGACCCAACCTACGAGCAGTACTTC
V: TRBV25-1; J: TRBJ2-5; size: NA; D: NA; CDR3: CASSPGQETQYF; DNA: TGTGCCAGCAGTCCCGGCCAAGAGACCCAGTACTTC
V: TRBV19; J: TRBJ2-1; size: NA; D: TRBD2; CDR3: CASSMAGGNNEQFF; DNA: TGTGCCAGTAGTATGGCGGGAGGTAACAATGAGCAGTTCTTC
V: TRBV18; J: TRBJ2-7; size: once; D: NA; CDR3: CASSPQDSSYEQYF; DNA: TGTGCCAGCTCACCACAGGACTCCTCCTACGAGCAGTACTTC
V: TRBV5-1; J: TRBJ2-7; size: NA; D: NA; CDR3: CASSSTIDSYEQYF; DNA: TGCGCCAGCAGCTCTACCATCGACAGCTACGAGCAGTACTTC
V: TRBV4-1; J: TRBJ1-5; size: NA; D: NA; CDR3: CASSQEGFGNQPQHF; DNA: TGCGCCAGCAGCCAAGAAGGTTTTGGCAATCAGCCCCAGCATTTT
V: TRBV19; J: TRBJ2-1; size: NA; D: NA; CDR3: CASSTGGTVYNEQFF; DNA: TGTGCCAGTAGTACAGGGGGGACAGTCTACAATGAGCAGTTCTTC
V: TRBV6-4; J: TRBJ2-2; size: NA; D: NA; CDR3: CASSPLPGLRPGELFF; DNA: TGTGCCAGCAGCCCTTTGCCGGGCCTCAGACCCGGGGAGCTGTTTTTT
V: TRBV7-6; J: TRBJ2-1; size: NA; D: NA; CDR3: CASSLAGSSSYNEQFF; DNA: TGTGCCAGCAGCTTAGCGGGATCCAGCTCCTACAATGAGCAGTTCTTC
V: TRBV6-1; J: TRBJ2-5; size: once; D: NA; CDR3: CANAASDQETQYF; DNA: TGTGCCAATGCGGCTTCTGACCAAGAGACCCAGTACTTC
V: TRBV19; J: TRBJ2-1; size: NA; D: TRBD2; CDR3: CASSPRIAGQSHTLINEQFF; DNA: TGTGCCAGTAGTCCTAGGATAGCGGGACAATCCCATACCTTGATCAATGAGCAGTTCTTC
V: TRBV29-1; J: TRBJ1-2; size: NA; D: NA; CDR3: CSSLLPTHYGYTF; DNA: TGCAGCAGTCTACTTCCAACCCACTATGGCTACACCTTC
V: TRBV6-1; J: TRBJ2-1; size: NA; D: NA; CDR3: CASSESGSGHNEQFF; DNA: TGTGCCAGCAGTGAAAGTGGGAGTGGCCACAATGAGCAGTTCTTC
V: TRBV6-6; J: TRBJ2-7; size: once; D: NA; CDR3: CASSLVGSYEQYF; DNA: TGTGCCAGCAGTTTGGTCGGATCCTACGAGCAGTACTTC
V: TRBV10-3; J: TRBJ1-2; size: NA; D: NA; CDR3: CASNSDGGYSYTF; DNA: TGTGCCTCTAACAGTGATGGGGGCTATAGCTACACCTTC
V: TRBV5-5; J: TRBJ1-2; size: few; D: NA; CDR3: CASSSHRNRDYGYTF; DNA: TGTGCCAGCAGCTCTCACAGAAACAGGGACTATGGCTACACCTTC
V: TRBV14; J: TRBJ2-7; size: NA; D: NA; CDR3: CASSRDFFLGNEQYF; DNA: TGTGCCAGCAGCCGGGACTTCTTCTTGGGGAACGAGCAGTACTTC
V: TRBV18; J: TRBJ1-6; size: NA; D: NA; CDR3: CASSPRGDTNSPLHF; DNA: TGTGCCAGCTCACCCAGAGGGGACACTAATTCACCCCTCCACTTT
V: TRBV9; J: TRBJ1-4; size: NA; D: NA; CDR3: CASSVTPATNEKLFF; DNA: TGTGCCAGCAGCGTAACCCCTGCAACTAATGAAAAACTGTTTTTT
V: TRBV18; J: TRBJ2-3; size: NA; D: TRBD1; CDR3: CASSPDRVLSGSTDTQYF; DNA: TGTGCCAGCTCACCAGACAGGGTATTATCGGGGAGCACAGATACGCAGTATTTT
V: TRBV5-4; J: TRBJ1-1; size: NA; D: NA; CDR3: CASSLVQGGTEAFF; DNA: TGTGCCAGCAGCTTGGTTCAGGGTGGAACTGAAGCTTTCTTT
V: TRBV5-1; J: TRBJ1-2; size: NA; D: TRBD1; CDR3: CASSFNEGAHGYTF; DNA: TGCGCCAGCAGCTTCAATGAGGGGGCACATGGCTACACCTTC
V: TRBV6-1; J: TRBJ2-3; size: NA; D: TRBD1; CDR3: CASSETPMIRTGGSDTQYF; DNA: TGTGCCAGCAGTGAAACACCCATGATTCGGACAGGGGGCTCAGATACGCAGTATTTT
V: TRBV6-1; J: TRBJ1-5; size: NA; D: NA; CDR3: CASSEASNQPQHF; DNA: TGTGCCAGCAGTGAAGCGAGCAATCAGCCCCAGCATTTT
V: TRBV11-3; J: TRBJ1-1; size: NA; D: TRBD1; CDR3: CASRTGGRAEAFF; DNA: TGTGCCAGCAGGACAGGGGGTCGCGCTGAAGCTTTCTTT
V: TRBV18; J: TRBJ2-7; size: NA; D: TRBD2; CDR3: CASSSLAGSYEQYF; DNA: TGTGCCAGCTCAAGTCTAGCGGGTTCCTACGAGCAGTACTTC
V: TRBV27; J: TRBJ2-7; size: NA; D: TRBD1; CDR3: CASSSRDRGTYEQYF; DNA: TGTGCCAGCAGTTCTCGGGACAGGGGCACCTACGAGCAGTACTTC
V: TRBV6-1; J: TRBJ2-2; size: once; D: NA; CDR3: CASSGIGGTGELFF; DNA: TGTGCCAGCAGTGGGATTGGGGGCACCGGGGAGCTGTTTTTT
V: TRBV10-3; J: TRBJ1-5; size: NA; D: NA; CDR3: CAISDTARGQPQHF; DNA: TGTGCCATCAGTGACACTGCCCGTGGTCAGCCCCAGCATTTT
V: TRBV6-5; J: TRBJ1-2; size: NA; D: TRBD1; CDR3: CASSPGQGTTTF; DNA: TGTGCCAGCAGTCCGGGACAGGGAACGACCACCTTC
V: TRBV18; J: TRBJ1-1; size: NA; D: NA; CDR3: CASSPPAGRTEAFF; DNA: TGTGCCAGCTCACCACCGGCGGGGAGAACTGAAGCTTTCTTT
V: TRBV18; J: TRBJ1-3; size: NA; D: NA; CDR3: CASSPEGSSGNTIYF; DNA: TGTGCCAGCTCACCCGAGGGCAGCTCTGGAAACACCATATATTTT